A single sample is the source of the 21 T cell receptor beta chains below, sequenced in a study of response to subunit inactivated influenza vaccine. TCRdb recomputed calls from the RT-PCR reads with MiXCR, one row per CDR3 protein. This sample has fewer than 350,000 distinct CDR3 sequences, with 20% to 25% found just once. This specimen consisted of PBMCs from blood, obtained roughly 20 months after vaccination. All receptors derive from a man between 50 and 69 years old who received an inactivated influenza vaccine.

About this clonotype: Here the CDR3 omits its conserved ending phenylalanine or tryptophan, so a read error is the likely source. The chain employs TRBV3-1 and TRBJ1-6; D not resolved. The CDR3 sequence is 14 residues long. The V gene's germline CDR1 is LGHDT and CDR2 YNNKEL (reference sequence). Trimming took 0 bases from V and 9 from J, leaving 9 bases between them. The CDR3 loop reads CASSQDSRTSPLHI. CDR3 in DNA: TGTGCCAGCAGCCAAGATTCTCGAACTTCACCCCTCCACATT.

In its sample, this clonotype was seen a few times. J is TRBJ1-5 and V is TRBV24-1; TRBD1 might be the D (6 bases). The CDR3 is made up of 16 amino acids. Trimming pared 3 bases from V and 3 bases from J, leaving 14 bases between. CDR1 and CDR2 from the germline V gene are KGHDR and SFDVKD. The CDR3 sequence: CATSDPHRAFNQPQHF. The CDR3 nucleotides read TGTGCCACCAGTGATCCTCACAGGGCCTTCAATCAGCCCCAGCATTTT.

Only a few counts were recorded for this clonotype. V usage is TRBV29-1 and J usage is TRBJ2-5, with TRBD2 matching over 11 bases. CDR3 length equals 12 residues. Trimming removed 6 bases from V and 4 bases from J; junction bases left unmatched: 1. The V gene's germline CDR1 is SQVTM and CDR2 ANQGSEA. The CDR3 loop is CSVGTSGETQYF. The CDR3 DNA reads TGCAGCGTCGGGACTAGCGGAGAGACCCAGTACTTC.

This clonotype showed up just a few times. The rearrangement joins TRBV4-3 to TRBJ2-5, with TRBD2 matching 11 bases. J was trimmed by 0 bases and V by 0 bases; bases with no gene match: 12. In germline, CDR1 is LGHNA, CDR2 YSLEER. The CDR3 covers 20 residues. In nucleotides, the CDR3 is TGCGCCAGCAGCCAAGATGGGGGTAGCGGGAGGGCCACAAACCAAGAGACCCAGTACTTC. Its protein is CASSQDGGSGRATNQETQYF.

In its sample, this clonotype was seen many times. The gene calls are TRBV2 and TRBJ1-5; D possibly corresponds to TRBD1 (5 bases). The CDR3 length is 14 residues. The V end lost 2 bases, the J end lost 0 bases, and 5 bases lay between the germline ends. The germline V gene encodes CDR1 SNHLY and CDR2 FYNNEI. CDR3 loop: CASSEQGSNQPQHF. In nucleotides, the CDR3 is TGTGCCAGCAGTGAACAGGGTAGCAATCAGCCCCAGCATTTT.

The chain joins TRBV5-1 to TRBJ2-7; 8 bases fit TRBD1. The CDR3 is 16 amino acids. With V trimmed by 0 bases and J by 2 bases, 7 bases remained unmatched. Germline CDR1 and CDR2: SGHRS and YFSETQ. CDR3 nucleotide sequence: TGCGCCAGCAGCTTGGAGCGGACAGGGATAACCTACGAGCAGTACTTC. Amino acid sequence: CASSLERTGITYEQYF.

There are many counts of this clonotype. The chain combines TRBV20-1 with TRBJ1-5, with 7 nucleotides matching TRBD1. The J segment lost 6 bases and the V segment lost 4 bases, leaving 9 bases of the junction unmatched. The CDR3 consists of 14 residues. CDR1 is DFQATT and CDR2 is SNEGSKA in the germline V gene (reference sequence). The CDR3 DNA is TGCAGTGCTACTCATTCGACAGGGAGTCAGCCCCAGCATTTT. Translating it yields CSATHSTGSQPQHF.

The CDR3 DNA reads as TGTGCCAGCAGTGAGACAGGCACCTCCGGGACCCAGTACTTC. The encoded protein is CASSETGTSGTQYF. This chain links TRBV2 with TRBJ2-5; possible D gene TRBD1, 6 bases. V lost 3 bases to trimming and J lost 7 bases, with 15 bases between them. The CDR3 runs to 14 residues. Germline V gene data show CDR1 as SNHLY and CDR2 as FYNNEI.

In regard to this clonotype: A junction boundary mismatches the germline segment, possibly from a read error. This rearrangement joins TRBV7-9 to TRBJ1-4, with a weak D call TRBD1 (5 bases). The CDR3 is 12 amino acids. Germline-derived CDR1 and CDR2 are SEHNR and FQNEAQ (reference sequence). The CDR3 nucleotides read TGTGCCAGCAGCTTAGATTCCTCCAGGGTGTATTTT. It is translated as CASSLDSSRVYF.

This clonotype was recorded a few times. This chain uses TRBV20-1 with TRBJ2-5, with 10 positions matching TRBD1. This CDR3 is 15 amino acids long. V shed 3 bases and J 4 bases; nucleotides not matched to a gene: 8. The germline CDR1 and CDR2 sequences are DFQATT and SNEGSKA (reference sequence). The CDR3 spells CSASPGTGERETQYF. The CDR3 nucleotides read TGCAGTGCTAGCCCAGGGACAGGGGAACGAGAGACCCAGTACTTC.

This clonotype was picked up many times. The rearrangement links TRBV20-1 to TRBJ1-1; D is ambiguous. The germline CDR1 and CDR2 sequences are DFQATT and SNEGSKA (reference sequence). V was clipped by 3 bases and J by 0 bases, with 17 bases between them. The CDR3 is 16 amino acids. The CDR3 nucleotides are TGCAGTGCTAGGTGGGGTCCTCGACCGGTGAACACTGAAGCTTTCTTT. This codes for CSARWGPRPVNTEAFF.

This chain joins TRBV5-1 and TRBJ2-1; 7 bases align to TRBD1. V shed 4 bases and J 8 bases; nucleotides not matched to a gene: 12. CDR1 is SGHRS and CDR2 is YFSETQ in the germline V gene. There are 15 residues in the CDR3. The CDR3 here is CASSRGATGSDEQFF. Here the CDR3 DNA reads TGCGCCAGCAGCCGAGGGGCGACAGGGTCAGATGAGCAGTTCTTC.

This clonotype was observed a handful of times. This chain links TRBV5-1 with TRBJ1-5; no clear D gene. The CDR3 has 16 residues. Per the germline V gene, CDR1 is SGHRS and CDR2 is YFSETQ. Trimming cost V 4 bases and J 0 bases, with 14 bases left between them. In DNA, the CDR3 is TGCGCCAGCAGCGTCACGGGGTCCTATAGCAATCAGCCCCAGCATTTT. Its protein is CASSVTGSYSNQPQHF.

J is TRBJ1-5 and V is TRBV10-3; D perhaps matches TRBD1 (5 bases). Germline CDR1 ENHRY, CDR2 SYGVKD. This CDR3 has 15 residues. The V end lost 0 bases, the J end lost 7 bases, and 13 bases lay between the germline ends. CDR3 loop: CAISESRQLGQPQHF. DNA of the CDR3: TGTGCCATCAGTGAGTCAAGACAGCTTGGGCAGCCCCAGCATTTT.

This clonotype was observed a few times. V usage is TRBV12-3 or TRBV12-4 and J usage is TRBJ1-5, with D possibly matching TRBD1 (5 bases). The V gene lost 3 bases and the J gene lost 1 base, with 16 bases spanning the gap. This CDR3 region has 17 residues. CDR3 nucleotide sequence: TGTGCCAGCAGTTTTAATAGGGGTGAGAGGAGCAATCAGCCCCAGCATTTT. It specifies CASSFNRGERSNQPQHF.

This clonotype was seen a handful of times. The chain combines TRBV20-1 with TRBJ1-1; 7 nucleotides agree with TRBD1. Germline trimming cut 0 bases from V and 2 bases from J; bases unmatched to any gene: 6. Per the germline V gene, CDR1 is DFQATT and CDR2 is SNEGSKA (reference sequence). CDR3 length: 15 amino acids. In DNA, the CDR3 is TGCAGTGCTAGAGACGCCCAGGGGGATAACACTGAAGCTTTCTTT. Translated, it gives CSARDAQGDNTEAFF.

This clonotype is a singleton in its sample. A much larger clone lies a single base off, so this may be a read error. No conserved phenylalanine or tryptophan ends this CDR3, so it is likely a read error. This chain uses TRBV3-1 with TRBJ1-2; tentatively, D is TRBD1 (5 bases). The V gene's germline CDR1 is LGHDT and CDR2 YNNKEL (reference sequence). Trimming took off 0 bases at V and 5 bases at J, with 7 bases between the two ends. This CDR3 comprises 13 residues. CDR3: CASSQDQGYGYTC. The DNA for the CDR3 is TGTGCCAGCAGCCAAGATCAGGGATATGGCTACACCTGC.

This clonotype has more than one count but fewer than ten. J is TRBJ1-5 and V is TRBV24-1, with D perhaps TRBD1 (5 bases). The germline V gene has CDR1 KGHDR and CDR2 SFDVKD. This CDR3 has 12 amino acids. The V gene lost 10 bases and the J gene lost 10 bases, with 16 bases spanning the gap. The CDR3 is CATWTGTGPQHF. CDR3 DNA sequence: TGTGCCACTTGGACCGGAACAGGCCCCCAGCATTTT.

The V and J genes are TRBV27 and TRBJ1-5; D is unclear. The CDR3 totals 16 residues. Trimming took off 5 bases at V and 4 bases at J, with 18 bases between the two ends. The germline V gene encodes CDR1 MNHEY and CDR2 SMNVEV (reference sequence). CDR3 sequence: CASSPRGDTWNQPQHF. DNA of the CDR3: TGTGCCAGCAGTCCCCGCGGCGACACGTGGAATCAGCCCCAGCATTTT.

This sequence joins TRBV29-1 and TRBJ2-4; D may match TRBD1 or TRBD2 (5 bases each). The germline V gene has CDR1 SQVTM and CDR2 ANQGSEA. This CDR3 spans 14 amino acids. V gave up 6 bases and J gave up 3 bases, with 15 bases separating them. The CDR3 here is CSVRRGVSKNIQYF. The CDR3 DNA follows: TGCAGCGTACGACGAGGGGTTAGCAAAAACATTCAGTACTTC.

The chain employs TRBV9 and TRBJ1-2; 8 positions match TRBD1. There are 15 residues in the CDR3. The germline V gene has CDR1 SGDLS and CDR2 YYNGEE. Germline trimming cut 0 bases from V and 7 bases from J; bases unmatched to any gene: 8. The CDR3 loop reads CASSVGTGIGSGYTF. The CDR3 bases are TGTGCCAGCAGCGTAGGGACAGGGATCGGGAGTGGCTACACCTTC.